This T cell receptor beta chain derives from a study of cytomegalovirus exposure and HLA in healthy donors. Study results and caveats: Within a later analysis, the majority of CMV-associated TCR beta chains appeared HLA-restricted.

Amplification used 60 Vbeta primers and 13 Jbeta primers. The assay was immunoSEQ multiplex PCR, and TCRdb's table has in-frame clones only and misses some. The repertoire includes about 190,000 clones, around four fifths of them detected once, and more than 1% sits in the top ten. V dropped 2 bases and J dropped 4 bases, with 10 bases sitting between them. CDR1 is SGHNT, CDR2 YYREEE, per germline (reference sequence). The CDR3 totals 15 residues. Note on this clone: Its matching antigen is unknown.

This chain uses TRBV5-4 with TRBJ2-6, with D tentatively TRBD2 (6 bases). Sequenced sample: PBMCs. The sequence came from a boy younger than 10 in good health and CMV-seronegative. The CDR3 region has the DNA TGTGCCAGCAGCTTCGGGGGACGGGGGGCCAACGTCCTGACTTTC. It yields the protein CASSFGGRGANVLTF. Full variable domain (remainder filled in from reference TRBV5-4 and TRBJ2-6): ETGVTQSPTHLIKTRGQQVTLRCSSQSGHNTVSWYQQALGQGPQFIFQYYREEENGRGNFPPRFSGLQFPNYSSELNVNALELDDSALYLCASSFGGRGANVLTFGAGSRLTVL.